The sequence of this TCR beta chain was determined in a study of beta chain features in type 1 diabetes. Whole-study results and caveats: There was a moderate but significant shortening of TCRB CDR3s in all four CD4+ subsets of Type 1 diabetes patients. More deletions and fewer insertions at VDJ junctions were found in patients with type 1 diabetes. Patients and controls would be equally affected if PCR favored shorter templates.

It was via CD45RO/CCR7/CD25/CD127/CD95/CD27 that CD4+ naive, central memory, regulatory and stem cell-like memory cells were sorted. In its sample, this clone was seen a few times. No antigen is known for it. Every bit of the isolated RNA underwent reverse transcription, so sequencing read expressed TCRB transcripts. The study sequenced naive, central memory and regulatory T cell samples to an average of approximately 3.5 million reads. This table comes from immunoSEQ multiplex PCR, and its TCRdb copy is limited to in-frame clones, with some not included. Here the sample spans 500,000 to 800,000 clones, around 12% being singletons. This receptor was identified in a man under 40 with type 1 diabetes. The source material was naive CD4+ T cells from blood.

The CDR3 region has the DNA TGTGCCAGCAGTTTACGTACCTACGAGCAGTACTTC. Translated: CASSLRTYEQYF. The V and J genes are TRBV6-6 and TRBJ2-7; no clear D. The CDR3 is made up of 12 amino acids. V gave up 4 bases and J gave up 2 bases, with 6 bases separating them. Germline V gives CDR1 MNHNY, CDR2 SVGAGI (reference sequence).